This T cell receptor (beta chain) was identified during a study of CD8+CD57+ T cells in acquired aplastic anemia. Study details: The DNA of sorted CD4+ and CD8+ cells averaged approximately 3.2 ug.

In germline, CDR1 is DFQATT, CDR2 SNEGSKA (reference sequence). Trimming left V 3 bases short and J 0 bases short, with 9 bases between. The CDR3 is 14 residues long. Researchers used genomic DNA as the template to profile TCR beta VDJ and CDR3. TCRdb reanalysed the reads using MiXCR and keeps one entry per CDR3 protein. The data show 200,000 to 250,000 distinct CDR3 sequences, over 55% seen once. Study-wide results and limits: Between patients and controls, CD8+ Simpson's diversity did not vary significantly. Some 31 shared CD8+ CDR3s appeared highly expressed within patients' immunodominant clones.

This clonotype was detected only a few times. The antigen is unknown. The chain joins TRBV20-1 to TRBJ2-1, with D possibly being TRBD1 (5 bases). This sequence was found in a human donor in good health. Input material: sorted CD4+, CD8+, or CD8+CD57+ T cells (not recorded which) from PBMCs. The CDR3 protein is CSARDTYSYNEQFF. The CDR3 region has the DNA TGCAGTGCTAGGGACACCTACTCCTACAATGAGCAGTTCTTC.